This TCR beta chain is drawn from a study of T-cell reconstitution after alpha-beta-depleted transplantation in children. This clonotype was seen at least ten times. The V end lost 2 bases, the J end lost 6 bases, and 13 bases lay between the germline ends. Germline lookup yields CDR1 SGHTA and CDR2 FQGNSA. This CDR3 contains 15 residues. Unique molecular identifiers were incorporated when the TCRbeta library was constructed. MiXCR was run by TCRdb on the PCR reads, yielding one entry per CDR3 protein. This sample carries around 800,000 distinct CDR3 sequences, about 15% of them seen once, and the ten largest clones take roughly 5%.

This receptor was obtained from a male patient aged 5 to 17 who had a stem cell transplant for acute lymphoblastic leukemia, so the T cells may come from the graft donor. The starting material was PBMCs, mostly from graft donor cells, obtained 360 days after TCRalphabeta/CD19-depleted stem cell transplant. The genes are TRBV7-2 and TRBJ2-2; D remains ambiguous. The CDR3 region is CASSLFSRVAGELFF. The CDR3 bases are TGTGCCAGCAGCTTATTCAGTCGTGTGGCCGGGGAGCTGTTTTTT.